This TCR beta chain was recorded in a study of blood T cell repertoires in COVID-19. During active infection, Seattle patients enrolled and were then monitored through disease. The germline V and J ends were trimmed by 5 bases and 7 bases, with 17 bases remaining between them. CDR3 length equals 14 residues. Germline lookup yields CDR1 SGHTA and CDR2 FQGNSA. Original analysis: Reference gene primers were amplified, and this amplification served to estimate nucleated cell counts. TCRdb keeps only in-frame clones here, not all; method: immunoSEQ multiplex PCR. The V and J calls and clone size were taken over from that table, and D and trimming were inferred from the DNA. The sample has about 190,000 clones, around 82% seen once.

The sequenced material came from peripheral blood. This TCR came from a man older than 75 with COVID-19, enrolled during active disease. The V and J genes are TRBV7-2 and TRBJ1-2; D may be TRBD1 (5 bases). CDR3 coding DNA: TGTGCCAGCAGCCGCGACAGTTTCGGGGGTGGCTACACCTTC. Encoded protein: CASSRDSFGGGYTF. Combining the CDR3 with reference TRBV7-2 and TRBJ1-2 gives the whole variable domain GAGVSQSPSNKVTEKGKDVELRCDPISGHTALYWYRQSLGQGLEFLIYFQGNSAPDKSGLPSDRFSAERTGGSVSTLTIQRTQQEDSAVYLCASSRDSFGGGYTFGSGTRLTVV.